The sequence of this T cell receptor beta chain was determined in a study of beta chain features in type 1 diabetes. The study's findings and limits: Equally in patients and controls, shorter templates might have been favored by PCR. A cDNA-based sequencing approach could over-represent cells with high TCR expression.

Sorted cells reached over 95% purity in every population. What was sequenced were expressed TCRB transcripts, since all of the isolated RNA had been reverse transcribed. Profiling relied on immunoSEQ multiplex PCR, and the TCRdb table lists in-frame clones only, not all of them. The repertoire holds 810,000 or so clones, with roughly a sixth as singletons. Worth noting for this clone: The antigen remains unidentified.

Sample: naive CD4+ T cells from blood. The TCR was taken from a woman between 18 and 29 years old in good health.

The CDR3 DNA reads TGCGCCAGCAGCCAGGGCCCTCAGGGGTACGAGCAGTACTTC. Residues: CASSQGPQGYEQYF. The chain has TRBV4-1 and TRBJ2-7; D might be TRBD1 (6 bases). Looked up from germline, CDR1 is MGHRA and CDR2 is YSYEKL. Trimming shortened V by 3 bases and J by 4 bases, and 13 bases separated the two germline ends. This CDR3 contains 14 residues.